This section outlines one TCR beta chain sequence together with its context. The target antigen is unknown. The sample comes from a study of vaccination effects on CD4 cells after COVID-19. The ends were cut back, 0 bases at V and 3 bases at J, with 12 bases in the middle. This CDR3 spans 15 amino acids. CDR1 is GTSNPN, CDR2 SVGIG, per germline (reference sequence). Assay used: immunoSEQ multiplex PCR; TCRdb lists only in-frame clones, some missing. The table records tens of thousands of clones, 60% to 85% of them present only once. Once cultured for more than nine days, the cells underwent separation to obtain CD4+ T cells. IL-2 medium was substituted for half the medium on days 3 and 7.

The TCR originated in a human donor who received a COVID-19 vaccine. The rearrangement joins TRBV30 to TRBJ1-3; D is perhaps TRBD1 (5 bases). The input for sequencing was CD4+ T cells from PBMCs cultured without peptide, taken before COVID-19 vaccination. The CDR3 nucleotides read TGTGCCTGGAGTGTTCCTGGACACCTTGGAAACACCATATATTTT. Translating it yields CAWSVPGHLGNTIYF.